Given below is one T cell receptor beta chain in context. Trimming removed 3 bases from V and 6 bases from J; junction bases left unmatched: 5. CDR3 size: 13 residues. Germline CDR1 is DFQATT and CDR2 is SNEGSKA (reference sequence). These data originate in a study of blood T cell repertoires in COVID-19. At the level of the study: Acute and convalescent COVID-19 specimens originated in the United States, Italy and Spain.

Original analysis: Estimated nucleated cell counts came from reference gene primer amplification. The table came from immunoSEQ multiplex PCR; TCRdb's copy has only in-frame clones and leaves some out. V and J calls and clone size follow that table, whereas D and trimming were derived from the DNA. This sample carries a few hundred thousand clones, approximately 78% of them seen once, and the ten largest clones take approximately 7.6%. V is TRBV20-1 and J is TRBJ1-1; 9 positions match TRBD1. This receptor was obtained from a woman over 75 with COVID-19, enrolled during active disease. The sequencing input was peripheral blood. CDR3 amino acids: CSASGTGLAEAFF. The CDR3 coding sequence is TGCAGTGCTAGTGGGACAGGGCTCGCTGAAGCTTTCTTT.